Detailed here is one TCR beta chain. The antigen is unknown. Method: immunoSEQ multiplex PCR; TCRdb's copy keeps in-frame clones and lacks some. The sample has 13,000 to 15,000 clones; about 70% are singletons. Germline V gene sequence: CDR1 LNHNV, CDR2 YYDKDF (reference sequence). The ends were cut back, 1 base at V and 3 bases at J, with 9 bases in the middle. This CDR3 spans 14 amino acids. This record belongs to a study of memory B cells and T cells in multiple sclerosis. Regarding the study as a whole: Compartments had unequal clone-set sizes, affecting shared clonotype counts.

The sequencing input was memory (CD45RO+) CD4+ T cells from blood. The V call is TRBV15, the J call TRBJ1-1; tentatively, D is TRBD1 (5 bases). The sequence was obtained from a human donor with multiple sclerosis. CDR3 DNA sequence: TGTGCCACCAGCAGAGGCAGGGTGGACACTGAAGCTTTCTTT. This translates into CATSRGRVDTEAFF.